This TCR beta chain was captured by sequencing in a study of blood T cell repertoires in COVID-19. Seattle researchers signed up patients amid active infection and tracked them longitudinally. Original data processing: Amplification of reference gene primers provided the estimated nucleated cell counts. The data were produced by immunoSEQ multiplex PCR, yet TCRdb's version contains in-frame clones alone and is incomplete. V and J calls and clone size are given by that table; D and trimming were obtained from the DNA. Found here are some 140,000 clones, roughly 84% of them singletons; the top ten hold 9% to 13%. The germline V gene has CDR1 MNHEY and CDR2 SVGAGI. The CDR3 runs 16 residues. V shed 4 bases, J shed 1 base, and the junction held 7 bases outside the gene matches.

The sequence derives from a woman aged 60-75 years with COVID-19, enrolled during active disease. The chain recombines TRBV6-5 with TRBJ1-5; 7 bases map to TRBD1. Input material: peripheral blood. The CDR3: CASSSSTGLSNQPQHF. CDR3 bases: TGTGCCAGCAGTTCCTCGACAGGGTTGAGCAATCAGCCCCAGCATTTT.